This T cell receptor beta chain comes out of a study of graft-versus-host responses after intestinal transplantation. Looking at the study overall: Each of the recipients got a multivisceral, liver-intestinal, or isolated intestinal transplant. After anti-thymocyte globulin induction, recipients took tacrolimus and steroids for three to four years. Study findings and constraints: Some GvH clones appeared in ileal mucosa or blood before recipient bone marrow. Allografts of patients with graft-donor T cell macrochimerism showed high graft-versus-host to host-versus-graft clone ratios.

Graft specimens yielded both intraepithelial and lamina propria lymphocytes. To note about this clone: What it binds is unknown.

The CDR3 spans 17 residues. Clones were read by immunoSEQ multiplex PCR, and TCRdb kept only the in-frame ones, dropping some. The table shows about 21,000 clones, with over 65% occurring only once. The rearrangement uses TRBV21-1 and TRBJ1-2; the table's D call, TRBD1, has no DNA check behind it. TRBV21-1 is tagged as a pseudogene. The receptor was derived from a human patient who received an intestinal transplant, so some T cells may come from the graft donor. The starting material was ileum tissue, obtained approximately three weeks after intestinal transplant. The chain's CDR3 is CASRSFQVFFGWDGYTF. Here the CDR3 DNA reads TGTGCCAGCAGATCTTTCCAGGTCTTTTTTGGATGGGATGGCTACACCTTC.